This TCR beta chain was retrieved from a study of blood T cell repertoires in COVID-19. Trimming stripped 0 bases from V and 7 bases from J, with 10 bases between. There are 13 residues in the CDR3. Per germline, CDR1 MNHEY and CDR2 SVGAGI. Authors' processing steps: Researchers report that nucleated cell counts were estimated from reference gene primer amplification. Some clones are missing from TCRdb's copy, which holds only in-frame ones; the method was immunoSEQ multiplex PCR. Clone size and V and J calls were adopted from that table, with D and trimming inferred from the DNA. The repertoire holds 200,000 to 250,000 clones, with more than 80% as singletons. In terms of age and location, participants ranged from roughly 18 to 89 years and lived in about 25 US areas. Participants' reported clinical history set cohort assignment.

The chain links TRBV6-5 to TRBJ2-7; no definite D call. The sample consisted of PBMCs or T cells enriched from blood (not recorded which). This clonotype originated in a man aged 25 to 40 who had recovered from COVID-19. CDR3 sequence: CASSYSIGFEQYF. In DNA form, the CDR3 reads TGTGCCAGCAGTTACTCCATCGGGTTTGAGCAGTACTTC.